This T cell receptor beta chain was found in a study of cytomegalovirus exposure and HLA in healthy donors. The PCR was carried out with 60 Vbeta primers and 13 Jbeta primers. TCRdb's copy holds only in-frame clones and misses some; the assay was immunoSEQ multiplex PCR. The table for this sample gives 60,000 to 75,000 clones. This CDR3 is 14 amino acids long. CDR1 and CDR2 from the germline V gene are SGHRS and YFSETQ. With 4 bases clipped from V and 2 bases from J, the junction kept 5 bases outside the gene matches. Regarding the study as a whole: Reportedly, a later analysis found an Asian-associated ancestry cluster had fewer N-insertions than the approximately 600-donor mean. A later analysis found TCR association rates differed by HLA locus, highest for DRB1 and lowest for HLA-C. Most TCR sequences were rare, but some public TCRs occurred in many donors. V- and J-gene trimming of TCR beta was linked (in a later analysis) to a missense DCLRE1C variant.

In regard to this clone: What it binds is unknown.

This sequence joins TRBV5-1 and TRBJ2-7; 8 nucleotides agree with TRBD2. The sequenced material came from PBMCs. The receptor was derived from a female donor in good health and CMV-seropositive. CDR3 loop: CASSLTSGPYEQYF. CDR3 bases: TGCGCCAGCAGCCTTACTAGCGGCCCCTACGAGCAGTACTTC.